There are many counts of the clone carrying this TCR beta chain. Its antigen is currently unknown. This sample stems from a study of blood T cells in healthy people across ages. Broader study findings: Unsorted PBMCs blocked a conclusive comparison of naive and antigen-experienced cells. In these data, TCR beta diversity tracked strongly with naive T cell percentage. Diversity of TCR beta per million T cells declined in a roughly linear way with age.

V lost 1 base and J 3 bases, leaving 10 bases between the germline ends. Germline V gene sequence: CDR1 MNHNS, CDR2 SASEGT. The CDR3 loop spans 14 amino acids. A second PCR, run for about 7 to 11 cycles, used a sample-barcoded 5' primer plus a J-beta primer mix. Each CDR3 protein is one row after TCRdb ran MiXCR on the 5' RACE reads. The sample includes about 1.7 million distinct CDR3 sequences, about 30% of them seen just once. The TCR sequence derives from a woman aged 25-40 years in good health. V is TRBV6-1 and J is TRBJ2-7, with D perhaps matching TRBD2 (5 bases). What was sequenced was blood. The CDR3 spells CASSEVQGSYEQYF. Here the CDR3 DNA reads TGTGCCAGCAGTGAAGTTCAAGGGAGCTACGAGCAGTACTTC.